This record looks at one T cell receptor (beta chain) sequence and its context. CDR3 length: 15 amino acids. The germline V gene has CDR1 MNHEY and CDR2 SMNVEV (reference sequence). The J segment lost 2 bases and the V segment lost 8 bases, leaving 9 bases of the junction unmatched. Each CDR3 protein is one row after TCRdb ran MiXCR on the RT-PCR reads. Of 650,000 to 800,000 distinct CDR3 sequences listed, 14% are singletons. This TCR was sampled from a female donor in good health, serving as a healthy control. The source material was memory CD4+ T cells from blood. This chain connects TRBV27 to TRBJ2-7, with 10 positions matching TRBD2. The CDR3 here is CASSSSGRNPYEQYF. The CDR3 nucleotides are TGTGCCAGCTCCTCTAGCGGGAGAAATCCCTACGAGCAGTACTTC.